Listed below are T cell receptor beta chains from one sample, sequenced in a study of cytomegalovirus exposure and HLA in healthy donors. Clones were read by immunoSEQ multiplex PCR, and TCRdb kept only the in-frame ones, dropping some. The sample records over 250,000 clones, 70% to 90% being singletons. Material: PBMCs. These receptors all come from a woman aged 18 to 35 in good health and CMV-seronegative. Each CDR3 is given with its conserved first and last residue. Each record gives: J gene, D gene, clone size, V gene, CDR3 protein, CDR3 DNA. The D gene is left open where the match is weak. Some rows have no size entry. The others give once, few or many, or a class for an expanded clone.

j_call: TRBJ1-2
d_call: -
clone_size: -
v_call: TRBV6-5
cdr3_aa: CASSNADSTNYGYTF
cdr3_nt: TGTGCCAGCAGTAACGCGGACAGCACTAACTATGGCTACACCTTC

j_call: TRBJ2-7
d_call: TRBD1
clone_size: -
v_call: TRBV6-5
cdr3_aa: CASTDRAYEQYF
cdr3_nt: TGTGCCAGCACGGACAGGGCCTACGAGCAGTACTTC

j_call: TRBJ2-3
d_call: TRBD2
clone_size: -
v_call: TRBV5-6
cdr3_aa: CASSSLWREGSVPTDTQYF
cdr3_nt: TGTGCCAGCAGCTCCCTCTGGCGGGAGGGCTCTGTTCCCACAGATACGCAGTATTTT

j_call: TRBJ2-7
d_call: -
clone_size: once
v_call: TRBV7-2
cdr3_aa: CASSLQTGPSYEQYF
cdr3_nt: TGTGCCAGCAGCTTACAGACAGGCCCGTCCTACGAGCAGTACTTC

j_call: TRBJ2-7
d_call: -
clone_size: -
v_call: TRBV30
cdr3_aa: CAWSLAYEQYF
cdr3_nt: TGTGCCTGGAGTCTCGCGTACGAGCAGTACTTC

j_call: TRBJ2-1
d_call: -
clone_size: -
v_call: TRBV27
cdr3_aa: CASTSRGTGLNFVEQFF
cdr3_nt: TGTGCCAGCACTTCCCGGGGAACAGGGCTCAACTTTGTTGAGCAGTTCTTC

j_call: TRBJ1-2
d_call: -
clone_size: -
v_call: TRBV29-1
cdr3_aa: CSVDQGKWGYTF
cdr3_nt: TGCAGCGTTGACCAGGGGAAGTGGGGCTACACCTTC

j_call: TRBJ2-7
d_call: TRBD2
clone_size: -
v_call: TRBV2
cdr3_aa: CASFGLAGAGEQYF
cdr3_nt: TGTGCCAGCTTCGGACTAGCGGGGGCGGGGGAGCAGTACTTC

j_call: TRBJ2-7
d_call: -
clone_size: once
v_call: TRBV5-1
cdr3_aa: CASNPDRPGEQYF
cdr3_nt: TGCGCCAGCAATCCCGACCGCCCGGGCGAGCAGTACTTC

j_call: TRBJ1-2
d_call: -
clone_size: -
v_call: TRBV2
cdr3_aa: CASSEELRWIYGYTF
cdr3_nt: TGTGCCAGCAGTGAAGAGTTGCGGTGGATCTATGGCTACACCTTC

j_call: TRBJ2-1
d_call: -
clone_size: -
v_call: TRBV6-5
cdr3_aa: CASYTNNEQFF
cdr3_nt: TGTGCCAGCTACACTAACAATGAGCAGTTCTTC

j_call: TRBJ1-5
d_call: -
clone_size: once
v_call: TRBV6-1
cdr3_aa: CASSEGGGNQPQHF
cdr3_nt: TGTGCCAGCAGTGAGGGCGGGGGAAATCAGCCCCAGCATTTT

j_call: TRBJ2-7
d_call: -
clone_size: -
v_call: TRBV10-1
cdr3_aa: CASTSGGEQYF
cdr3_nt: TGCGCCAGCACCAGCGGAGGCGAGCAGTACTTC

j_call: TRBJ1-4
d_call: -
clone_size: -
v_call: TRBV30
cdr3_aa: CAWSDLPFSGGSNEKLFF
cdr3_nt: TGTGCCTGGAGTGACCTCCCATTTAGCGGGGGAAGTAATGAAAAACTGTTTTTT

j_call: TRBJ2-3
d_call: -
clone_size: -
v_call: TRBV11-2
cdr3_aa: CASSLGQSTDTQYF
cdr3_nt: TGTGCCAGCAGCTTAGGGCAGAGCACAGATACGCAGTATTTT

j_call: TRBJ1-1
d_call: -
clone_size: -
v_call: TRBV19
cdr3_aa: CASSIVAGNTEAFF
cdr3_nt: TGTGCCAGTAGTATAGTTGCGGGGAACACTGAAGCTTTCTTT

j_call: TRBJ2-7
d_call: -
clone_size: -
v_call: TRBV28
cdr3_aa: CASYREGRYEQYF
cdr3_nt: TGTGCCAGCTACAGGGAGGGCCGCTACGAGCAGTACTTC

j_call: TRBJ1-2
d_call: -
clone_size: few
v_call: TRBV14
cdr3_aa: CASSQDLIYGYTF
cdr3_nt: TGTGCCAGCAGCCAAGATCTAATCTATGGCTACACCTTC